Listed here are 3 T cell receptor beta chains from one sample, sequenced in a study of radiation and T cells in renal cell carcinoma. The time point: blood 2 weeks post-SBRT. The treatment denotes: 15 Gy SBRT to primary tumor, nephrectomy 4 weeks later. Data came from immunoSEQ multiplex PCR; TCRdb stores just in-frame clones and leaves some out. This sample has some 150,000 clones, with 87% found just once. The starting material was blood, obtained from a patient whose treatment included radiotherapy and nephrectomy. Receptors were obtained from a woman between 45 and 60 years old with renal cell carcinoma.

This clone appeared a single time. The V and J genes are TRBV5-6 and TRBJ1-2; unclear D gene. Germline CDR1 SGHDT, CDR2 YYEEEE. The CDR3 totals 14 residues. V dropped 4 bases and J dropped 4 bases, with 14 bases sitting between them. CDR3 sequence (DNA): TGTGCCAGCAGCAACGATCCCGTCGGCTATGGCTACACCTTC. Translation: CASSNDPVGYGYTF.

The V gene is TRBV9, the J gene TRBJ1-2, with TRBD1 identical over 9 bases. V dropped 4 bases and J dropped 8; count of bases not matched to a gene: 6. This CDR3 comprises 13 residues. CDR1 and CDR2 (germline): SGDLS, YYNGEE. CDR3 sequence reads: CASSLRQGGGYTF. CDR3 bases: TGTGCCAGCAGCCTAAGACAGGGGGGAGGCTACACCTTC. Complete variable domain (other parts from reference TRBV9 and TRBJ1-2): DSGVTQTPKHLITATGQRVTLRCSPRSGDLSVYWYQQSLDQGLQFLIQYYNGEERAKGNILERFSAQQFPDLHSELNLSSLELGDSALYFCASSLRQGGGYTFGSGTRLTVV.

The chain carries TRBV7-8 and TRBJ1-4; tentatively, D is TRBD1 (6 bases). V lost 5 bases and J lost 11, with 15 bases in between. The CDR3 loop spans 13 amino acids. Germline V gene sequence: CDR1 SGHVS, CDR2 FQNEAQ. The CDR3 reads CASSVRQAEKLFF. The CDR3 DNA follows: TGTGCCAGCAGCGTTCGACAGGCCGAGAAACTGTTTTTT. Full variable domain (remainder filled in from reference TRBV7-8 and TRBJ1-4): GAGVSQSPRYKVAKRGQDVALRCDPISGHVSLFWYQQALGQGPEFLTYFQNEAQLDKSGLPSDRFFAERPEGSVSTLKIQRTQQEDSAVYLCASSVRQAEKLFFGSGTQLSVL.